The 26 T cell receptor beta chains below come from one sample, sequenced in a study of control samples from healthy donors and cancer patients (dated by TCRdb to 2018 to 2021). Receptors were amplified or captured by the immunoSEQ multiplex PCR assay. TCRdb took over this immuneACCESS table, retaining in-frame rearrangements with V and J assigned. Such tables are incomplete; in checked studies, under half of the missing clones stem from an unresolved V gene, and the remainder is unexplained. This sample is represented by approximately 160,000 clones; about 90% of them were singletons. 2% to 2.5% of the sample goes to the ten largest clones. Source material: blood. The source is a woman aged 40 to 50 in good health.

The V and J genes are TRBV14 and TRBJ2-2; D is perhaps TRBD1 (6 bases). The CDR3 has 15 amino acids. V lost 4 bases and J lost 6, with 15 bases in between. Germline V CDR1 and CDR2: SGHDN, FVKESK. The CDR3 nucleotides read TGTGCCAGCAGCCCCTACAGGGAAGGGGCCGGGGAGCTGTTTTTT. Its translation is CASSPYREGAGELFF.

The chain uses TRBV20-1 and TRBJ1-5; no clear D gene. The length of the CDR3 is 15 residues. The germline gives CDR1 DFQATT, CDR2 SNEGSKA (reference sequence). V was cut by 3 bases and J by 0 bases, with 12 bases left in between. The DNA of the CDR3 is TGCAGTGCTAGTATGGGGAGTTCTAGCAATCAGCCCCAGCATTTT. Translating gives CSASMGSSSNQPQHF.

This chain links TRBV4-1 with TRBJ1-1; TRBD1 agrees at 7 bases. The V gene's germline CDR1 is MGHRA and CDR2 YSYEKL. Germline trimming cut 5 bases from V and 3 bases from J; bases unmatched to any gene: 12. This CDR3 is built from 16 residues. DNA for the CDR3: TGCGCCAGCAGCTCGATTACAGGGGCGCGGGACACTGAAGCTTTCTTT. Translation: CASSSITGARDTEAFF.

The V and J genes are TRBV19 and TRBJ2-3; D might be TRBD2 (7 bases). Trimming removed 8 bases from V and 4 bases from J, with 16 bases in between. CDR1 and CDR2 from the germline V gene are LNHDA and SQIVND (reference sequence). The CDR3 length is 14 residues. CDR3 protein: CASCVGGAPDTQYF. CDR3 nucleotides: TGTGCCAGTTGTGTAGGGGGGGCCCCAGATACGCAGTATTTT.

The J gene is TRBJ1-5, the V gene TRBV3-1 (or the pseudogene TRBV3-2); no clear D. Germline-derived CDR1 and CDR2 are LGHDT and YNNKEL (reference sequence). This CDR3 contains 18 residues. V was trimmed by 3 bases and J by 5 bases, leaving 23 bases between them. In DNA form, the CDR3 reads TGTGCCAGCAGCCATAGCTTGACCGCCACGCCTTGGGATCAGCCCCAGCATTTT. Its translation: CASSHSLTATPWDQPQHF.

The chain recombines TRBV24-1 with TRBJ2-1; 8 bases agree with TRBD2. Trimming cost V 4 bases and J 7 bases; bases outside gene matches: 14. Germline V gene data show CDR1 as KGHDR and CDR2 as SFDVKD. The CDR3 is 17 amino acids. The CDR3 DNA follows: TGTGCCACCAGTGACGCCTCAGCGGGGGTCTTTTCGAATGAGCAGTTCTTC. As protein: CATSDASAGVFSNEQFF.

The chain is built from TRBV6-5 and TRBJ2-7, with D maybe TRBD1 (6 bases). The germline V gene has CDR1 MNHEY and CDR2 SVGAGI. V lost 1 base and J lost 2, with 9 bases in between. The CDR3 has 14 residues. CDR3 nucleotides: TGTGCCAGCAGTTACTGGGACACGACCTACGAGCAGTACTTC. Amino acids: CASSYWDTTYEQYF.

The V gene is TRBV7-6, the J gene TRBJ1-4, with D uncertain. This CDR3 spans 13 amino acids. Germline V gene lookup returns CDR1 SGHVS and CDR2 FNYEAQ. Trimming shortened V by 3 bases and J by 8 bases, and 10 bases separated the two germline ends. CDR3 sequence: CASSFNGREKLFF. The CDR3 coding sequence is TGTGCCAGCAGCTTTAACGGCCGGGAAAAACTGTTTTTT. The complete variable domain, with remaining parts taken from reference TRBV7-6 and TRBJ1-4, reads GAGVSQSPRYKVTKRGQDVALRCDPISGHVSLYWYRQALGQGPEFLTYFNYEAQQDKSGLPNDRFSAERPEGSISTLTIQRTEQRDSAMYRCASSFNGREKLFFGSGTQLSVL.

The rearrangement joins TRBV27 to TRBJ2-7; D could derive from TRBD1 or TRBD2 (5 bases each). The V and J ends lost 5 bases and 4 bases respectively, with 12 bases between them. Germline CDR1 MNHEY, CDR2 SMNVEV (reference sequence). This CDR3 spans 13 amino acids. The CDR3 reads CASSPPGRYEQYF. The CDR3 nucleotides read TGTGCCAGCAGTCCCCCGGGGCGGTACGAGCAGTACTTC.

This clone was counted between two and nine times. The V call is TRBV7-9, the J call TRBJ2-1; D not certain. The CDR3 has 14 residues. V was cut by 7 bases and J by 4 bases, with 14 bases left in between. Germline loops: CDR1 SEHNR, CDR2 FQNEAQ (reference sequence). CDR3 sequence reads: CASNLMGLYNEQFF. The DNA for the CDR3 is TGTGCCAGCAACCTAATGGGCCTATACAATGAGCAGTTCTTC.

The rearrangement links TRBV10-3 to TRBJ1-5, with 11 bases that match TRBD1. V dropped 6 bases and J dropped 5; count of bases not matched to a gene: 12. Germline loops: CDR1 ENHRY, CDR2 SYGVKD. There are 17 residues in the CDR3. The CDR3 DNA reads as TGTGCCATCAGCGAACACTCGGACAGGGGGCGGGATCAGCCCCAGCATTTT. Its protein product is CAISEHSDRGRDQPQHF.

This chain joins TRBV27 and TRBJ2-5, with TRBD2 matching 8 bases. The CDR3 runs 15 residues. The V gene end was trimmed by 5 bases and the J gene end by 4 bases; junction bases not matched to a gene: 9. Germline assignment: CDR1 MNHEY and CDR2 SMNVEV (reference sequence). The CDR3 reads CASSPRGLGTETQYF. CDR3 in DNA: TGTGCCAGCAGTCCCCGGGGACTAGGTACAGAGACCCAGTACTTC.

The chain joins TRBV5-8 to TRBJ2-5, with 8 bases aligning to TRBD2. The CDR3 has 14 amino acids. Germline V gene data show CDR1 as SGHTS and CDR2 as YDEGEE. Trimming at V came to 3 bases and at J to 2 bases, leaving 3 bases not matched to a gene. CDR3 region: CASSSGTRQETQYF. The CDR3 DNA reads as TGTGCCAGCAGCTCTGGGACTAGGCAAGAGACCCAGTACTTC.

The chain has TRBV2 and TRBJ2-3, with 11 positions matching TRBD2. From germline, CDR1 is SNHLY and CDR2 FYNNEI. Losses at the gene ends were 4 bases for V and 0 bases for J; bases not matched to a gene: 15. This CDR3 has 20 residues. Here the CDR3 DNA reads TGTGCCAGCAGTGGAATTAGTAGCGGGGGGGCCAGATCTAGCACAGATACGCAGTATTTT. This translates into CASSGISSGGARSSTDTQYF.

This chain connects TRBV16 to TRBJ1-3; TRBD1 might be the D (6 bases). Germline CDR1 and CDR2: KGHSY and FQNENV. This CDR3 has 16 amino acids. V lost 4 bases to trimming and J lost 2 bases, with 15 bases between them. Here the CDR3 reads CASSPSVGATGNTIYF. The CDR3 region has the DNA TGTGCCAGCAGCCCCAGCGTGGGGGCGACTGGAAACACCATATATTTT.

The chain carries TRBV7-9 and TRBJ1-2, with D perhaps TRBD1 (6 bases). Germline loops: CDR1 SEHNR, CDR2 FQNEAQ (reference sequence). CDR3 length equals 16 residues. Trimming took 5 bases from V and 5 from J, leaving 21 bases between them. CDR3 residues: CASSPRDTMGFYGYTF. Written as DNA, the CDR3 is TGTGCCAGCAGCCCACGGGACACCATGGGATTTTATGGCTACACCTTC.

As to this clone: Other DNA sequences in the same sample also yield this CDR3. The rearrangement links TRBV5-1 to TRBJ1-1; D ambiguous. Trimming stripped 0 bases from V and 2 bases from J, with 5 bases between. Germline V lookup: CDR1 SGHRS, CDR2 YFSETQ. CDR3 size: 13 residues. CDR3 in DNA: TGCGCCAGCAGCTTGGGTGGAAACACTGAAGCTTTCTTT. Protein sequence: CASSLGGNTEAFF.

The genes are TRBV11-3 and TRBJ2-1; 8 nucleotides line up with TRBD1. CDR3 size: 15 residues. Germline CDR1 SGHNT, CDR2 YENEEA. With V trimmed by 5 bases and J by 8 bases, 11 bases remained unmatched. The CDR3 here is CASSQMGAGGDEQFF. CDR3 DNA sequence: TGTGCCAGCAGCCAAATGGGGGCAGGGGGCGATGAGCAGTTCTTC.

The chain carries TRBV2 and TRBJ2-7; perhaps TRBD1 as D (6 bases). Per germline, CDR1 SNHLY and CDR2 FYNNEI. The CDR3 runs to 13 residues. The V end was cut by 6 bases, the J end by 0 bases, with 9 bases between. The CDR3 region is CASSSDSSYEQYF. DNA of the CDR3: TGTGCCAGCAGCTCGGACAGCTCCTACGAGCAGTACTTC. The variable domain in full, with the rest retrieved from reference TRBV2 and TRBJ2-7, is EPEVTQTPSHQVTQMGQEVILRCVPISNHLYFYWYRQILGQKVEFLVSFYNNEISEKSEIFDDQFSVERPDGSNFTLKIRSTKLEDSAMYFCASSSDSSYEQYFGPGTRLTVT.

V gene TRBV3-1 (or the pseudogene TRBV3-2) combines with J gene TRBJ1-3; unclear D gene. Germline-derived CDR1 and CDR2 are LGHDT and YNNKEL (reference sequence). Trimming took off 1 base at V and 1 base at J, with 8 bases between the two ends. The CDR3 is 15 amino acids. The CDR3 spells CASSQGIGSGNTIYF. Written as DNA, the CDR3 is TGTGCCAGCAGCCAAGGTATAGGATCTGGAAACACCATATATTTT.

The chain links TRBV2 to TRBJ1-1; tentative D call: TRBD1 (6 bases). Looked up from germline, CDR1 is SNHLY and CDR2 is FYNNEI. The CDR3 sequence is 18 residues long. Trimming pared 8 bases from V and 8 bases from J, leaving 33 bases between. CDR3 DNA sequence: TGTGCCAGCTCGCGGGTTTTGGACAGACGCCAGGGGAGGAGAGAAGCTTTCTTT. Protein: CASSRVLDRRQGRREAFF.

V usage is TRBV7-9 and J usage is TRBJ1-1; D gene ambiguous. V lost 5 bases to trimming and J lost 0 bases, with 7 bases between them. Germline V gene data show CDR1 as SEHNR and CDR2 as FQNEAQ (reference sequence). This CDR3 is 13 amino acids long. The CDR3 nucleotides are TGTGCCAGCAGCCAACAAATGAACACTGAAGCTTTCTTT. This sequence encodes CASSQQMNTEAFF.

Regarding this clone: The identical CDR3 is also encoded by other nucleotide sequences in the sample. The chain carries TRBV3-1 (or the pseudogene TRBV3-2) and TRBJ2-7; no definite D call. The CDR3 sequence is 13 residues long. Germline values: CDR1 LGHDT, CDR2 YNNKEL (reference sequence). The V end lost 3 bases, the J end lost 3 bases, and 9 bases lay between the germline ends. The CDR3 is CASSQALGYEQYF. CDR3 coding DNA: TGTGCCAGCAGCCAGGCCCTCGGCTACGAGCAGTACTTC.

The chain employs TRBV20-1 and TRBJ1-1; 7 nucleotides align to TRBD1. Trimming cost V 3 bases and J 10 bases; bases outside gene matches: 8. Looked up from germline, CDR1 is DFQATT and CDR2 is SNEGSKA (reference sequence). The CDR3 totals 12 residues. The CDR3 is CSASYRGEGAFF. The CDR3 region has the DNA TGCAGTGCTAGTTACAGGGGTGAGGGAGCTTTCTTT.

This clone turned up a few times. The chain combines TRBV10-1 with TRBJ1-1; D gene uncertain. Germline V gene sequence: CDR1 WNHNN, CDR2 SYGVQD (reference sequence). The CDR3 is 13 amino acids. The V end lost 0 bases, the J end lost 11 bases, and 13 bases lay between the germline ends. In DNA form, the CDR3 reads TGCGCCAGCAGTGAGTCAGAGCTCCTGGGGGCTTTCTTT. It translates to CASSESELLGAFF.

The rearrangement joins TRBV10-1 to TRBJ2-1; no clear D. Germline CDR1 reads WNHNN; CDR2 reads SYGVQD (reference sequence). Trimming took off 6 bases at V and 0 bases at J, with 12 bases between the two ends. This CDR3 contains 15 residues. CDR3 region: CASSPARSSYNEQFF. The CDR3, as DNA: TGCGCCAGCAGCCCCGCTCGGAGCTCCTACAATGAGCAGTTCTTC.